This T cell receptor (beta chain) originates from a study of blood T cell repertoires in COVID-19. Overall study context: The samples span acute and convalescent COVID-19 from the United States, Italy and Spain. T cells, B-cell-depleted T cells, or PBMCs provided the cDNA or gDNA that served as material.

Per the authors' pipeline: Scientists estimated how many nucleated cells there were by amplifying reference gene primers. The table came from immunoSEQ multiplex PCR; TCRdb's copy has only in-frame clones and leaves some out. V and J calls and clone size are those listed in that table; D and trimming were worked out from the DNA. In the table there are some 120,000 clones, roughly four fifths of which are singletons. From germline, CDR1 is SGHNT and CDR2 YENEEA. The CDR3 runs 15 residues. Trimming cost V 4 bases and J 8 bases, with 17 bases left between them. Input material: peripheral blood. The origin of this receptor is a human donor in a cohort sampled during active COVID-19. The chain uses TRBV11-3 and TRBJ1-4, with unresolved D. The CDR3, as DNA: TGTGCCAGCAGCTCCGGAGGTTGGGAGTGGGAAAAACTGTTTTTT. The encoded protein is CASSSGGWEWEKLFF.